This TCR beta chain was identified during a study of tumor T cells in aggressive B-cell lymphoma. Sequencing was performed with immunoSEQ multiplex PCR; in TCRdb, only in-frame clones are kept and a portion is missing. This table has roughly 9,000 clones, more than 75% appearing once. This CDR3 is built from 15 residues. V lost 7 bases and J lost 1; bases outside the gene matches: 5. Germline CDR1 reads MDHEN; CDR2 reads SYDVKM. The rearrangement joins TRBV28 to TRBJ2-2; 8 bases align to TRBD1. This sequence originates from an adult with diffuse large B cell lymphoma. The sequencing sample was made of tumor tissue. The CDR3 region is CASTPDRENTGELFF. Written as DNA, the CDR3 is TGTGCCAGCACCCCGGACAGGGAGAACACCGGGGAGCTGTTTTTT.